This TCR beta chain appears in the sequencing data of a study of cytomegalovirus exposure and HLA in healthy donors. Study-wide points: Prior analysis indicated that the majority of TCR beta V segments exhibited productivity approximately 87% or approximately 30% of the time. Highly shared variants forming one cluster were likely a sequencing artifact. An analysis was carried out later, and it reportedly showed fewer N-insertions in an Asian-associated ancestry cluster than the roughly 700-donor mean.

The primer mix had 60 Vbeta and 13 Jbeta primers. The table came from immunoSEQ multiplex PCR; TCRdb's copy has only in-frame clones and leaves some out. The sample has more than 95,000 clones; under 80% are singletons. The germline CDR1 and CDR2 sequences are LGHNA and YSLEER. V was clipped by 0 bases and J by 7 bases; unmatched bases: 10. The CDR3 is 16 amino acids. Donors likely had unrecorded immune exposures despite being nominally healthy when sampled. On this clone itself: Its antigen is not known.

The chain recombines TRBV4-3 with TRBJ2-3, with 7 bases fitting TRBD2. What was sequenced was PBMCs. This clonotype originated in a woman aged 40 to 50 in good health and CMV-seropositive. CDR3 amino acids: CASSQDGGGPTNTQYF. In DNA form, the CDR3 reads TGCGCCAGCAGCCAAGATGGGGGGGGACCAACGAATACGCAGTATTTT.